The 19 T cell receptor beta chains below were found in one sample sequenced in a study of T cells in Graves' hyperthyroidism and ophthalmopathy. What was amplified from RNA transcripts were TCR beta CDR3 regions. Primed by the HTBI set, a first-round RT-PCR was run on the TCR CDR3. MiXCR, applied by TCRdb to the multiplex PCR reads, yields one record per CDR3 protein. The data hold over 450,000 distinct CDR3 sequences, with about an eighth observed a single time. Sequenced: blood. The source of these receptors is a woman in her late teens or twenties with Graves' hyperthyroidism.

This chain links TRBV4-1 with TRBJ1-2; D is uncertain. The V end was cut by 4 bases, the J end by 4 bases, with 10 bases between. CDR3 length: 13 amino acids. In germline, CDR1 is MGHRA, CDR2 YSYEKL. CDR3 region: CASSPSTVYGYTF. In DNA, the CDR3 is TGCGCCAGCAGCCCATCTACGGTCTATGGCTACACCTTC.

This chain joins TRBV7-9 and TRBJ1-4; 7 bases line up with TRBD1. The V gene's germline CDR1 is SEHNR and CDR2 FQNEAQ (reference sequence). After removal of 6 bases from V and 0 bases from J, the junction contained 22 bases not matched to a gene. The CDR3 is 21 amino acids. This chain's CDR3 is CASRSLGGLRDRNATNEKLFF. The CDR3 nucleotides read TGTGCCAGCAGGTCCCTTGGAGGACTCCGGGACAGAAACGCAACTAATGAAAAACTGTTTTTT.

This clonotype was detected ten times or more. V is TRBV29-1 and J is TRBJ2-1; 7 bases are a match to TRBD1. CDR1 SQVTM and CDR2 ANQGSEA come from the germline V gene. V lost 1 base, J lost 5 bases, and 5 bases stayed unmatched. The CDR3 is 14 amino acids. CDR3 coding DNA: TGCAGCGTTGAAGCTGGACAGGCAAACAATGAGCAGTTCTTC. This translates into CSVEAGQANNEQFF.

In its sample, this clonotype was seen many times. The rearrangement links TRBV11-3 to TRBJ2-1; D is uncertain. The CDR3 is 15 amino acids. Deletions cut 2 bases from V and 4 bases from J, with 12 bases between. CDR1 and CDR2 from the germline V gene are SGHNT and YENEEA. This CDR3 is CASSLLAGLYNEQFF. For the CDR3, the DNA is TGTGCCAGCAGCTTACTGGCTGGGCTTTACAATGAGCAGTTCTTC.

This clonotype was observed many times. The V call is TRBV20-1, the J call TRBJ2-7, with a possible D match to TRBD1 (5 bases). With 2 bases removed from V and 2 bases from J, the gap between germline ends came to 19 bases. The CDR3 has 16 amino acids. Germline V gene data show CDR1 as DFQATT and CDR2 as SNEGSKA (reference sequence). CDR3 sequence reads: CSARPFLGAGAYEQYF. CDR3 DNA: TGCAGTGCTAGACCGTTTCTTGGGGCTGGAGCCTACGAGCAGTACTTC.

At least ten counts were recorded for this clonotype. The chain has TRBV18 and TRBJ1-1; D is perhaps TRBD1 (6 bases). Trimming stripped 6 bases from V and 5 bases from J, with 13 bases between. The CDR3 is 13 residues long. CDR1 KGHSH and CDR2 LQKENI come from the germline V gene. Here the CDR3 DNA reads TGTGCCAGCTCCTTGGACGACAGGACTGAAGCTTTCTTT. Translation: CASSLDDRTEAFF. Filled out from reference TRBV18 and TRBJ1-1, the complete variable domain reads NAGVMQNPRHLVRRRGQEARLRCSPMKGHSHVYWYRQLPEEGLKFMVYLQKENIIDESGMPKERFSAEFPKEGPSILRIQQVVRGDSAAYFCASSLDDRTEAFFGQGTRLTVV.

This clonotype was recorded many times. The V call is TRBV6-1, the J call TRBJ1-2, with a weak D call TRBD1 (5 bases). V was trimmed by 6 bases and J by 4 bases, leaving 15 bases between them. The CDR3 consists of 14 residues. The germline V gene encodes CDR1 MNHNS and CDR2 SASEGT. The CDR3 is CASSSGTEIYGYTF. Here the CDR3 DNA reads TGTGCCAGCAGCTCCGGGACCGAAATCTATGGCTACACCTTC.

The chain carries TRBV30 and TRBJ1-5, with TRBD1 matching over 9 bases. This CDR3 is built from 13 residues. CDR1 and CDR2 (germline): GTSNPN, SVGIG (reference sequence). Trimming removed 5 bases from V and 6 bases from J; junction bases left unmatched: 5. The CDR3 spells CAWSDRGIQPQHF. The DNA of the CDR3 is TGTGCCTGGTCTGACAGGGGGATTCAGCCCCAGCATTTT.

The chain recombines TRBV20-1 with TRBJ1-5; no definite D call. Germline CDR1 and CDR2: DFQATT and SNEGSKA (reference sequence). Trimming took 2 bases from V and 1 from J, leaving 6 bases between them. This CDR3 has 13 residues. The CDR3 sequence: CSARFRSNQPQHF. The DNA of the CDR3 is TGCAGTGCTAGATTCAGAAGCAATCAGCCCCAGCATTTT.

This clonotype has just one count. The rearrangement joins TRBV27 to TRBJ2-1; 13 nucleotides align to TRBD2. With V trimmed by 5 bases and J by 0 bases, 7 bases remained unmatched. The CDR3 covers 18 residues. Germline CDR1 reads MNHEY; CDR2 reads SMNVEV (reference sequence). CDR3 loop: CASSLTSGRPSSYNEQFF. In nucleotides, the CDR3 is TGTGCCAGCAGTCTGACTAGCGGGAGGCCCAGCTCCTACAATGAGCAGTTCTTC.

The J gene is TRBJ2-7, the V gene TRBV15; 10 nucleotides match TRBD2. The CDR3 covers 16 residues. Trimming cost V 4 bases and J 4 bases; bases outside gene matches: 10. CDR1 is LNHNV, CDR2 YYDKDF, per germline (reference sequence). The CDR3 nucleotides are TGTGCCACCAGCATTTCCTCCGGGACTAGCGTATACGAGCAGTACTTC. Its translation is CATSISSGTSVYEQYF.

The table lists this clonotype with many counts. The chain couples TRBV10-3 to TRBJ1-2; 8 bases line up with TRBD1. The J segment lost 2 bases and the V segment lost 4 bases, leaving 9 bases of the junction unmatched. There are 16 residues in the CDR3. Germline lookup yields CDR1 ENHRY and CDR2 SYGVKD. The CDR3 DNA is TGTGCCATCAGTGGTCCCGGACAGGGCAAGAACTATGGCTACACCTTC. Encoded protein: CAISGPGQGKNYGYTF.

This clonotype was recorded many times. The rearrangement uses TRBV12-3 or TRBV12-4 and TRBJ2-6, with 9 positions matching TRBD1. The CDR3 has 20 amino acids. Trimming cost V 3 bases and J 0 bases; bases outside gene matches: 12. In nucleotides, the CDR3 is TGTGCCAGCAGTTTGCAACCGGACAGGGGTCCAATCTCTGGGGCCAACGTCCTGACTTTC. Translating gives CASSLQPDRGPISGANVLTF.

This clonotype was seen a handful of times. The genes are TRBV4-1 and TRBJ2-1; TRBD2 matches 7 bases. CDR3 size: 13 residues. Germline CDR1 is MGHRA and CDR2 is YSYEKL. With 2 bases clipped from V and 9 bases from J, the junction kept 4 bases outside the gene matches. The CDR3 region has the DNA TGCGCCAGCAGCCAAAGGGGCGGGAGTGAGCAGTTCTTC. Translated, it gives CASSQRGGSEQFF.

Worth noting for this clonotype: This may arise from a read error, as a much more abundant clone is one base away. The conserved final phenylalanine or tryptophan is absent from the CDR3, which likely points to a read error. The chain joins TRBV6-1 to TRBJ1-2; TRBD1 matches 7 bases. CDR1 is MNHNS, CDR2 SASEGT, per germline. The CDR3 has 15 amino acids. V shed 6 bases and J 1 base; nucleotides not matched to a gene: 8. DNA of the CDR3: TGTGCCAGCAGCGACTTACAGGGGAATAACTATGGCTACACCCTC. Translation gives CASSDLQGNNYGYTL.

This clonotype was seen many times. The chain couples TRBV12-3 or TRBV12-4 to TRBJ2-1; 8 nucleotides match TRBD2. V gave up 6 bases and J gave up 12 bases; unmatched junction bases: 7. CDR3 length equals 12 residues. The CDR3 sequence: CASSLPSGGQFF. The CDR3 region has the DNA TGTGCCAGCAGCTTACCGAGCGGGGGGCAGTTCTTC.

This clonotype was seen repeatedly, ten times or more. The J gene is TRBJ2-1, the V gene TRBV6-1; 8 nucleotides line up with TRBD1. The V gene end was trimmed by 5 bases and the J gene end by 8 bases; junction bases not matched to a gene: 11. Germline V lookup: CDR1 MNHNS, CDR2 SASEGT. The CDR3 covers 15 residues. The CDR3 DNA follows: TGTGCCAGCAGTTCCAGGGGGCGGCTAGGAGATGAGCAGTTCTTC. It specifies CASSSRGRLGDEQFF.

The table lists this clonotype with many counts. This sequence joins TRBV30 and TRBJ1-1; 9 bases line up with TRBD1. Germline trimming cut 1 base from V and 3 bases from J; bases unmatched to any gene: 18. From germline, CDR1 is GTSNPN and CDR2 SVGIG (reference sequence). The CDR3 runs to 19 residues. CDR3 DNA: TGTGCCTGGAGTGCGATAACCGGATCCGGGACAGGGTTCGACACTGAAGCTTTCTTT. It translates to CAWSAITGSGTGFDTEAFF.

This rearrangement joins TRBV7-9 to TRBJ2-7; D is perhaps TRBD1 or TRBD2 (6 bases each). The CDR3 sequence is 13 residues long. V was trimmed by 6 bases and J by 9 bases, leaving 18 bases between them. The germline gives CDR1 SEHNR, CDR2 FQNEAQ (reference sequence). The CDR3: CASSRDFGGGQYF. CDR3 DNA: TGTGCCAGCAGTAGGGACTTCGGGGGCGGGCAGTACTTC. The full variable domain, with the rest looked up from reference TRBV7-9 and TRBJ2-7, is DTGVSQNPRHKITKRGQNVTFRCDPISEHNRLYWYRQTLGQGPEFLTYFQNEAQLEKSRLLSDRFSAERPKGSFSTLEIQRTEQGDSAMYLCASSRDFGGGQYFGPGTRLTVT.